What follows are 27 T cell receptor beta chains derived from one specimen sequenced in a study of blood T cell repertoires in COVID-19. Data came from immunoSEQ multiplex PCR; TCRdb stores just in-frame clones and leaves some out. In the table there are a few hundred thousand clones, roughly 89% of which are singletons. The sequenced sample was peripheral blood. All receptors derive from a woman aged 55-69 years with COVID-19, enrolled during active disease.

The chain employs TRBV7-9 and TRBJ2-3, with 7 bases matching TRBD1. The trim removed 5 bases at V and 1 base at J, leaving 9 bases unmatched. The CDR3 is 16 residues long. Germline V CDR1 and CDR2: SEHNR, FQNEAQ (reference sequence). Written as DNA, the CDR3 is TGTGCCAGCAGCGTGGGGGACAGCACCGGCACAGATACGCAGTATTTT. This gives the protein CASSVGDSTGTDTQYF.

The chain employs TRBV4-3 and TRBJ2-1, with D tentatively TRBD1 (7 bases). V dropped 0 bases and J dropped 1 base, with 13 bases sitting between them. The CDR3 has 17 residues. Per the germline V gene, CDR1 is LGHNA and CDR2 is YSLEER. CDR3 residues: CASSQDPAGGSYNEQFF. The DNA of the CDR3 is TGCGCCAGCAGCCAAGATCCCGCAGGGGGGTCCTACAATGAGCAGTTCTTC.

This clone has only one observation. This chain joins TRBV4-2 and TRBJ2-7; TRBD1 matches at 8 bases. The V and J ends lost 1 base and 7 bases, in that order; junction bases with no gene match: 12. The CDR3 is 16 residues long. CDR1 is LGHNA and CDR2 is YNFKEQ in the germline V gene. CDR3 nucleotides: TGTGCCAGCAGCCAAGGTTTGGGGCAGGGGGCACGGGAGCAGTACTTC. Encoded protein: CASSQGLGQGAREQYF.

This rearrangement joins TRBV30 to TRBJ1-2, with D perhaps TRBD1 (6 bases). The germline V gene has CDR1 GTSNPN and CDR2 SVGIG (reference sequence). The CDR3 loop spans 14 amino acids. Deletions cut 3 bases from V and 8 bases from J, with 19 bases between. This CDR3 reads CAWSPDGRGRGYTF. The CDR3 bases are TGTGCCTGGAGCCCCGATGGCAGGGGTCGCGGCTACACCTTC.

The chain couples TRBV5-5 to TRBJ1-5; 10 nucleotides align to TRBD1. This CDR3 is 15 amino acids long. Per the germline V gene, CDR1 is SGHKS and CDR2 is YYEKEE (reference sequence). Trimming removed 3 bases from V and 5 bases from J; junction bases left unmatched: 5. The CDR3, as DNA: TGTGCCAGCAGCTGGGGGACAGGGGACCATCAGCCCCAGCATTTT. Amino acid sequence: CASSWGTGDHQPQHF.

CDR3 loop: CASSYGGESAGELFF. The DNA of the CDR3 is TGTGCCAGCAGCTACGGCGGGGAGTCGGCCGGGGAGCTGTTTTTT. The chain combines TRBV5-5 with TRBJ2-2; possibly TRBD2 for D (6 bases). Trimming removed 3 bases from V and 6 bases from J, with 15 bases in between. Germline lookup yields CDR1 SGHKS and CDR2 YYEKEE (reference sequence). The CDR3 has 15 amino acids. The full variable domain, its missing parts supplied by reference TRBV5-5 and TRBJ2-2, is DAGVTQSPTHLIKTRGQQVTLRCSPISGHKSVSWYQQVLGQGPQFIFQYYEKEERGRGNFPDRFSARQFPNYSSELNVNALLLGDSALYLCASSYGGESAGELFFGEGSRLTVL.

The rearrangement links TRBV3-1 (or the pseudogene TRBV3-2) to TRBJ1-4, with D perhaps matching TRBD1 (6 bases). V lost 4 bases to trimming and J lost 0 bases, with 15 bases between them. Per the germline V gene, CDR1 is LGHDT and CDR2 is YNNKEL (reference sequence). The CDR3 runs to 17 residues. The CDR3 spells CASSPGGHVPTNEKLFF. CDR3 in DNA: TGTGCCAGCAGCCCGGGGGGGCATGTCCCAACTAATGAAAAACTGTTTTTT.

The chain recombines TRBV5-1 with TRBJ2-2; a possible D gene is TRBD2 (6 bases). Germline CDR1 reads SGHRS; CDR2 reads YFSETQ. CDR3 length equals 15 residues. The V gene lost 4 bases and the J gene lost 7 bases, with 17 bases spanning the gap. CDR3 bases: TGCGCCAGCAGCACCACAGGTCACGGGGGCGGGGAGCTGTTTTTT. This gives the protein CASSTTGHGGGELFF.

CDR3 amino acids: CASSLDGGPNQPQHF. DNA for the CDR3: TGCGCCAGCAGCTTGGATGGGGGCCCCAATCAGCCCCAGCATTTT. The chain links TRBV5-1 to TRBJ1-5; tentatively, D is TRBD1 (6 bases). Looked up from germline, CDR1 is SGHRS and CDR2 is YFSETQ. V gave up 0 bases and J gave up 3 bases, with 10 bases separating them. This CDR3 is built from 15 residues.

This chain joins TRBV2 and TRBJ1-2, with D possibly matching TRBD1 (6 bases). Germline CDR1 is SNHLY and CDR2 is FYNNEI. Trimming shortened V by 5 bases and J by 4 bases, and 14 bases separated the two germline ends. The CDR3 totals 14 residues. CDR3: CASSPLGGTYGYTF. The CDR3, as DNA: TGTGCCAGCAGTCCTCTTGGGGGCACCTATGGCTACACCTTC.

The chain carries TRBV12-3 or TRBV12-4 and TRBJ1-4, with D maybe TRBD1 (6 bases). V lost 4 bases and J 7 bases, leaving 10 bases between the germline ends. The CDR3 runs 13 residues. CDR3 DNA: TGTGCCAGCAGTTACCGGGACACTGAAAAACTGTTTTTT. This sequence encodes CASSYRDTEKLFF.

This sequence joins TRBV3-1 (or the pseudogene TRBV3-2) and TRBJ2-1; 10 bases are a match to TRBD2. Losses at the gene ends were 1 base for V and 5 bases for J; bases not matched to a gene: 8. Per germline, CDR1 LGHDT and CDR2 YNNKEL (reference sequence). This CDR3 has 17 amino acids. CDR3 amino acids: CASSQVRLAGGHNEQFF. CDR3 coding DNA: TGTGCCAGCAGCCAAGTTCGGTTAGCGGGGGGTCACAATGAGCAGTTCTTC.

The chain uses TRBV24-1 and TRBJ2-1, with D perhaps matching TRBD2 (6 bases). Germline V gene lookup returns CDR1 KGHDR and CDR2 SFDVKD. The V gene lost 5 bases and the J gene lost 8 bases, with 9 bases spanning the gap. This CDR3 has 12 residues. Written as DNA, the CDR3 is TGTGCCACCAGTGCTTGGGGGGATGAGCAGTTCTTC. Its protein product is CATSAWGDEQFF.

CDR3 sequence (DNA): TGTGCCAGCAGCGTAGGACAGGGAAAAAACACCGGGGAGCTGTTTTTT. This encodes CASSVGQGKNTGELFF. V and J are TRBV9 and TRBJ2-2, with TRBD1 matching 7 bases. CDR3 length: 16 amino acids. The germline gives CDR1 SGDLS, CDR2 YYNGEE. The V segment lost 0 bases and the J segment 2 bases; nucleotides outside the gene matches: 4.

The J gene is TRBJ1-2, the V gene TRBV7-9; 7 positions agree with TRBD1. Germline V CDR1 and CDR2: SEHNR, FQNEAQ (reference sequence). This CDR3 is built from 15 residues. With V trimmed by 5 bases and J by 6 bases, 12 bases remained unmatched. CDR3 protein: CASSHSWDRIDGYTF. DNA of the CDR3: TGTGCCAGCAGCCATTCATGGGACAGAATTGATGGCTACACCTTC. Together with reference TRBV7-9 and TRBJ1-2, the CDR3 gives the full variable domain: DTGVSQNPRHKITKRGQNVTFRCDPISEHNRLYWYRQTLGQGPEFLTYFQNEAQLEKSRLLSDRFSAERPKGSFSTLEIQRTEQGDSAMYLCASSHSWDRIDGYTFGSGTRLTVV.

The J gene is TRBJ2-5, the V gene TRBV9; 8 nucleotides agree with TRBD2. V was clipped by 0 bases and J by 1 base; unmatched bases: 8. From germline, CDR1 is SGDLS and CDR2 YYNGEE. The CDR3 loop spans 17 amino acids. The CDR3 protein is CASSVASSGGSQETQYF. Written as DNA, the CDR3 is TGTGCCAGCAGCGTAGCGTCGAGCGGGGGATCCCAAGAGACCCAGTACTTC.

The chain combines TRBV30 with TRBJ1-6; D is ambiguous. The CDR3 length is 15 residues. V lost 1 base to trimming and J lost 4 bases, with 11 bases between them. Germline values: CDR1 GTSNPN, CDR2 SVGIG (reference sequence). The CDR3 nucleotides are TGTGCCTGGAGTGAACTCAATCCATATAATTCACCCCTCCACTTT. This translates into CAWSELNPYNSPLHF.

CDR3 loop: CASTRRNTEAFF. The CDR3 DNA reads TGTGCCAGTACGAGGCGGAACACTGAAGCTTTCTTT. The J gene is TRBJ1-1, the V gene TRBV19, with D unclear. Germline loops: CDR1 LNHDA, CDR2 SQIVND (reference sequence). The CDR3 runs to 12 residues. Trimming took off 7 bases at V and 1 base at J, with 7 bases between the two ends. The full variable domain, its missing parts supplied by reference TRBV19 and TRBJ1-1, is DGGITQSPKYLFRKEGQNVTLSCEQNLNHDAMYWYRQDPGQGLRLIYYSQIVNDFQKGDIAEGYSVSREKKESFPLTVTSAQKNPTAFYLCASTRRNTEAFFGQGTRLTVV.

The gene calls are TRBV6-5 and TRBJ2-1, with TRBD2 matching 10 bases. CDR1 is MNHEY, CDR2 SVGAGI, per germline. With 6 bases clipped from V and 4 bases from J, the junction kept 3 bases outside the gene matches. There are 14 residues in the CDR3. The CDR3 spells CASSQAGGYNEQFF. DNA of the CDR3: TGTGCCAGCAGCCAAGCGGGGGGGTACAATGAGCAGTTCTTC.

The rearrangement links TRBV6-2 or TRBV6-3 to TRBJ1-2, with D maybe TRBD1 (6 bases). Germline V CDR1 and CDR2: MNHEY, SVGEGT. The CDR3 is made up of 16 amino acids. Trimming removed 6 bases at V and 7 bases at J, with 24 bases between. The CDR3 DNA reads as TGTGCCAGCAGACCTACTCTACAGGGTATCGCAGGTGGCTACACCTTC. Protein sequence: CASRPTLQGIAGGYTF.

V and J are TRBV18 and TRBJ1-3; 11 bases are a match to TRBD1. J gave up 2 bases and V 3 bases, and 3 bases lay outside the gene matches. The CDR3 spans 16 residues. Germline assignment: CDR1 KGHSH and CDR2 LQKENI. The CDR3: CASSPSGQGAGNTIYF. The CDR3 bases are TGTGCCAGCTCACCTTCGGGACAGGGGGCTGGAAACACCATATATTTT.

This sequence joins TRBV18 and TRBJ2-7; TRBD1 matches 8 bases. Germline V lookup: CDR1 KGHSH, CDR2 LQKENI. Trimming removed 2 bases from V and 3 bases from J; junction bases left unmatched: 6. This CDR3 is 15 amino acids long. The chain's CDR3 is CASSPSGQASYEQYF. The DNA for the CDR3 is TGTGCCAGCTCACCATCGGGACAGGCAAGCTACGAGCAGTACTTC.

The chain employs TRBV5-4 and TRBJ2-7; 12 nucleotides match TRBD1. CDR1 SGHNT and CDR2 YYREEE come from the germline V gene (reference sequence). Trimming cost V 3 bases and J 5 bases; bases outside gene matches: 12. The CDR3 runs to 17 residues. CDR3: CASSSGTGGAYGHEQYF. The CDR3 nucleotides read TGTGCCAGCAGCTCCGGGACAGGGGGCGCCTACGGCCACGAGCAGTACTTC.

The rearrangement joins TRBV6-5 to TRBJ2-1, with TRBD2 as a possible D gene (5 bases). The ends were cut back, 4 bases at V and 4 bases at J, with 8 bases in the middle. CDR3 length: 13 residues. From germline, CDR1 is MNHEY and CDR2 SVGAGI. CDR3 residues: CASSWERYNEQFF. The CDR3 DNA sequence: TGTGCCAGCAGTTGGGAGAGATACAATGAGCAGTTCTTC.

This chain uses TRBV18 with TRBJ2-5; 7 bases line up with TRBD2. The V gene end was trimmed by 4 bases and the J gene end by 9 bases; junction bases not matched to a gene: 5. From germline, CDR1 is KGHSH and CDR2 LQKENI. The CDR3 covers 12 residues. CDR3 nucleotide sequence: TGTGCCAGCTCACTCGGGGGAGGGCCCCAGTACTTC. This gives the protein CASSLGGGPQYF.

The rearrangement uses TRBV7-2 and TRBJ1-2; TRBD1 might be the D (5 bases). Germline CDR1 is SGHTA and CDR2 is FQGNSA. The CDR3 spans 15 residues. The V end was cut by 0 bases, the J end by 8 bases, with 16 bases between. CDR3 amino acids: CASSLAGSGPRGYTF. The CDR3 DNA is TGTGCCAGCAGCTTAGCGGGGTCAGGGCCGAGGGGCTACACCTTC.

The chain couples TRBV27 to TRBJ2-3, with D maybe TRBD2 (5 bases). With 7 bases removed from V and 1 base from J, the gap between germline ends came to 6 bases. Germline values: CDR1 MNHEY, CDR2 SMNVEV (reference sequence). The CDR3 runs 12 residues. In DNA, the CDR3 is TGTGCCAGCATGCGGGGCACAGATACGCAGTATTTT. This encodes CASMRGTDTQYF.